The 11 T cell receptor beta chains below were found in one sample sequenced in a study of graft-versus-host responses after intestinal transplantation. Sequencing was performed with immunoSEQ multiplex PCR; in TCRdb, only in-frame clones are kept and a portion is missing. The sample comprises about 110,000 clones, roughly 93% of which are singletons, and about 0.54% rests with the top ten. Which antigens these TCRs recognize remains unknown. The sequencing used unstimulated CD8+ T cells sorted from spleen or lymph node cells, collected before intestinal transplant. The receptors here all came from a human donor who received an intestinal transplant.

In this sample, this clone turned up once. Written as DNA, the CDR3 is TGTGCCAGCAGTGAAGCGCTTCGGTTCATTGGGTCTAGCGGAAACCCGTATGAGCAGTTCTTC. It translates to CASSEALRFIGSSGNPYEQFF. The chain uses TRBV2 and TRBJ2-1; 7 positions match TRBD2. The J segment lost 8 bases and the V segment lost 0 bases, leaving 25 bases of the junction unmatched. Germline V CDR1 and CDR2: SNHLY, FYNNEI. This CDR3 contains 21 residues.

This clone appeared a single time. The V gene is TRBV27, the J gene TRBJ2-3, with 7 bases fitting TRBD2. In germline, CDR1 is MNHEY, CDR2 SMNVEV (reference sequence). V lost 5 bases to trimming and J lost 4 bases; unmatched junction nucleotides: 9. This CDR3 region has 15 residues. CDR3 in DNA: TGTGCCAGCAGTCTTTACGGGGGGACGGCAGATACGCAGTATTTT. Its protein product is CASSLYGGTADTQYF.

The chain recombines TRBV27 with TRBJ2-7, with TRBD2 matching 8 bases. The V segment lost 4 bases and the J segment 4 bases; nucleotides outside the gene matches: 3. The CDR3 covers 13 residues. Germline CDR1 MNHEY, CDR2 SMNVEV (reference sequence). The chain's CDR3 is CASSWASGYEQYF. The CDR3, as DNA: TGTGCCAGCAGTTGGGCTAGCGGGTACGAGCAGTACTTC.

The chain combines TRBV6-1 with TRBJ2-1; 7 bases align to TRBD1. The CDR3 extends over 16 amino acids. CDR1 is MNHNS and CDR2 is SASEGT in the germline V gene. The junction had 10 bases not matched to a gene; V was cut back by 4 bases and J by 4 bases. The CDR3 loop reads CASSAARTGRYNEQFF. CDR3 nucleotide sequence: TGTGCCAGCAGTGCCGCACGGACAGGCCGGTACAATGAGCAGTTCTTC.

This clone appeared a single time. The chain is built from TRBV11-2 and TRBJ2-1, with D uncertain. Germline V CDR1 and CDR2: SGHAT, FQNNGV. Trimming removed 5 bases at V and 6 bases at J, with 11 bases between. The CDR3 totals 13 residues. CDR3 residues: CASSARAANEQFF. The CDR3 nucleotides are TGTGCCAGCAGCGCCCGGGCCGCCAATGAGCAGTTCTTC.

V usage is TRBV7-9 and J usage is TRBJ2-7; D call uncertain. Trimming took 4 bases from V and 9 from J, leaving 13 bases between them. Germline CDR1 is SEHNR and CDR2 is FQNEAQ (reference sequence). The CDR3 contains 12 residues. CDR3 sequence (DNA): TGTGCCAGCAGCTCCGGTAGTGGTGCGCAGTACTTC. Amino acids: CASSSGSGAQYF. The entire variable domain, with the rest obtained from reference TRBV7-9 and TRBJ2-7, is as follows: DTGVSQNPRHKITKRGQNVTFRCDPISEHNRLYWYRQTLGQGPEFLTYFQNEAQLEKSRLLSDRFSAERPKGSFSTLEIQRTEQGDSAMYLCASSSGSGAQYFGPGTRLTVT.

This chain joins TRBV9 and TRBJ1-2, with D maybe TRBD1 (5 bases). This CDR3 contains 13 residues. Trimming removed 3 bases from V and 4 bases from J, with 10 bases in between. Germline CDR1 and CDR2: SGDLS and YYNGEE. The CDR3 loop reads CASSGGTAYGYTF. CDR3 nucleotide sequence: TGTGCCAGCAGCGGCGGGACGGCCTATGGCTACACCTTC. The full variable domain, with the rest looked up from reference TRBV9 and TRBJ1-2, is DSGVTQTPKHLITATGQRVTLRCSPRSGDLSVYWYQQSLDQGLQFLIQYYNGEERAKGNILERFSAQQFPDLHSELNLSSLELGDSALYFCASSGGTAYGYTFGSGTRLTVV.

This clone was observed a single time. The CDR3: CASSWADTQYF. CDR3 coding DNA: TGTGCCAGCAGTTGGGCAGATACGCAGTATTTT. This sequence joins TRBV28 and TRBJ2-3; D is unresolved. The CDR3 has 11 amino acids. V lost 4 bases, J lost 4 bases, and 3 bases lay in between. Looked up from germline, CDR1 is MDHEN and CDR2 is SYDVKM.

The chain combines TRBV4-1 with TRBJ2-7, with a tentative D call TRBD1 (5 bases). Trimming stripped 3 bases from V and 3 bases from J, with 15 bases between. Germline assignment: CDR1 MGHRA and CDR2 YSYEKL. The CDR3 consists of 15 residues. This CDR3 reads CASSHIKTTDYEQYF. CDR3 bases: TGCGCCAGCAGCCACATAAAAACGACAGACTACGAGCAGTACTTC.

CDR3 region: CASSGNRGRNYGYTF. Written as DNA, the CDR3 is TGTGCCAGCAGCGGCAATCGGGGGCGAAACTATGGCTACACCTTC. The chain is built from TRBV6-1 and TRBJ1-2; perhaps TRBD1 as D (6 bases). Trimming shortened V by 6 bases and J by 2 bases, and 16 bases separated the two germline ends. The CDR3 is 15 residues long. Germline CDR1 and CDR2: MNHNS and SASEGT.

This clone was counted a few times. This sequence joins TRBV19 and TRBJ1-2; possible D gene TRBD1, 5 bases. The germline V gene encodes CDR1 LNHDA and CDR2 SQIVND (reference sequence). Trimming left V 6 bases short and J 0 bases short, with 8 bases between. The CDR3 is 13 amino acids. CDR3 sequence: CASSQTANYGYTF. For the CDR3, the DNA is TGTGCCAGTAGCCAGACAGCTAACTATGGCTACACCTTC.